A selection of T cell receptor beta chains follows, all from one sample in a study of tumor and adjacent non-tumor tissue in lung cancer. MiXCR, applied by TCRdb to the multiplex PCR reads, yields one record per CDR3 protein. The sample records more than 60,000 distinct CDR3 sequences, around 80% being singletons. The sequencing sample was made of distant non-tumor lung tissue. Receptors originate from a man in his 60s with non-small cell lung cancer. CDR3s include the opening cysteine and the closing phenylalanine or tryptophan. D genes are given only for firm matches. Clone size is given for some rows only: seen once, a few or many times, or a class if the clone is expanded.

j_call d_call clone_size v_call cdr3_nt cdr3_aa
TRBJ2-3 - - TRBV29-1 TGCAGCGACATAGTCCATATACAGTATTTT CSDIVHIQYF
TRBJ2-3 TRBD2 many TRBV28 TGTGCCAGCAGTCCAGAACTAGCGGGAAGCACAGATACGCAGTATTTT CASSPELAGSTDTQYF
TRBJ1-1 - - TRBV29-1 TGCAGTGTTGAGCCTTGGAGTGACTCTGAAGCTTTCTTT CSVEPWSDSEAFF
TRBJ1-2 - - TRBV6-5 TGTGCCAGTAGTTACTCGAAGGGATCAAGCTTTTGCTACACCTTC CASSYSKGSSFCYTF
TRBJ2-6 - - TRBV6-1 TGTACCAGCAGTGACAACTCTGGGACCAACGTCCTGACCTTC CTSSDNSGTNVLTF
TRBJ2-1 TRBD2 - TRBV7-9 TGTGCCAGCAGCTTAGGGCGGGAGATATACAATGAGCAGTTCTTC CASSLGREIYNEQFF
TRBJ2-3 - - TRBV11-1 TGTGCCAGCAGTCCTGGGACGGGGTTCACAAATACGCAGTATTTT CASSPGTGFTNTQYF
TRBJ2-7 - - TRBV19 TGTGCTAGTACCCCAGGGTCCGCTCCCTCCTACGACCAGTACTTC CASTPGSAPSYDQYF
TRBJ1-2 TRBD1 medium-sized TRBV29-1 TGCAGCGTTGGCAAGACAGGGAACGGCTACACCTTC CSVGKTGNGYTF
TRBJ2-1 TRBD2 - TRBV7-9 TGTGCCAGCGGGGATAGCGGGCACAATGAGCAGTTCTTC CASGDSGHNEQFF
TRBJ2-3 TRBD2 - TRBV15 TGTGCCACCTGCTCCCAGCCCATTAGTAGCGGGAACTTAAATACGCAGTATTTT CATCSQPISSGNLNTQYF
TRBJ2-1 - - TRBV5-6 TGTGCCAGCAGCTTGGTACAGCACAATGAGCAGTTCTTC CASSLVQHNEQFF
TRBJ1-1 TRBD1 - TRBV6-1 TGTGCTAGCAGTGGGGACAGGGTAGGGAACACTGAAGCTTTGTTT CASSGDRVGNTEALF
TRBJ2-7 - - TRBV14 TGTGCCAGCAGCCAAAGTCCCGGGGGTGGGCAATACTTC CASSQSPGGGQYF
TRBJ1-1 TRBD1 - TRBV6-5 TGTACCAGCAGTTACCACGGGGTCCGGGACAGCTTGAATACTGAAGCTTTCTTT CTSSYHGVRDSLNTEAFF
TRBJ2-1 - - TRBV5-5 TGTGCCAGCATCAGGGGCAGGGCCGACGAGCAGTTCTTC CASIRGRADEQFF
TRBJ2-1 - - TRBV14 TGTGCCAGCAACCAAGCTAGTGGGTGTGGAAATGAGCAGTTCTTC CASNQASGCGNEQFF
TRBJ2-5 - - TRBV14 TGTGCCAGCAGCCCGGCAGACCAAGATACCCAGTACTTC CASSPADQDTQYF
TRBJ2-2 - - TRBV11-1 TGTTCCAGCAGCTTAACCAGCGTGACCGGGGAGCTGTTTTTT CSSSLTSVTGELFF
TRBJ2-1 - - TRBV4-2 TGTGCCATCAGTCAAGATCGGGACAATGAGCAGTTCTTC CAISQDRDNEQFF
TRBJ2-2 - once TRBV5-4 TGTGCCAGCATCTCCCGAACGGTTAACACCGGGGAGCTGTTTTTT CASISRTVNTGELFF
TRBJ1-1 - - TRBV6-5 TGTGCTAGCAGTAGTGGGTTGAGCACTGAAGCTTTCTTT CASSSGLSTEAFF
TRBJ2-7 TRBD1 - TRBV6-1 TGTGCCAGCAGTGTAGGGGACAGCTCCTACGAGCAATACTTC CASSVGDSSYEQYF
TRBJ2-7 TRBD1 - TRBV29-1 TGCAGCGTTGTACGGGACAGATCTTACGAGCAGTACTTC CSVVRDRSYEQYF
TRBJ1-1 - - TRBV29-1 TGCAACGCCTCGGCTGGGGGGGACACTGAAGCTTTATTT CNASAGGDTEALF
TRBJ2-3 - - TRBV12-3/TRBV12-4 TGTGCCAGCAGTTTTTGGATCCCAAGCATAGATACGCAATATTTT CASSFWIPSIDTQYF
TRBJ1-6 TRBD1 - TRBV4-1 TGCGCCAGCAGCCAGGTCTTTAACAGGGGGAGTCGATCACCCCTCCGCTTT CASSQVFNRGSRSPLRF
TRBJ1-1 - - TRBV9 TGTGCCAGCAGCGTAGCTGCCCGGGGAGAAGCTTTCTTT CASSVAARGEAFF
TRBJ2-7 - - TRBV28 TGTGCCAGCCAGGGACTTGCGGCCTACAGGCAGTACTTC CASQGLAAYRQYF
TRBJ1-2 - - TRBV28 TGTGCTAGCAATGGGGCCCTCGGGAACTATGGCTACACCTTC CASNGALGNYGYTF
TRBJ2-7 - - TRBV12-3/TRBV12-4 TGTACCAGCAGTTTCCTTGCGAGCTCCTACGAGCAGTACTTC CTSSFLASSYEQYF
TRBJ2-1 TRBD2 - TRBV11-3 TGTGCCAGCAGCCTCAACCAAGTAGCGGGGTTGTGTGAGCAGTTCTTC CASSLNQVAGLCEQFF
TRBJ2-3 TRBD2 once TRBV6-1 TGTGCCAGATGTGTCACTAGCGGGAGTGGAGATACGCAGTATTTT CARCVTSGSGDTQYF
TRBJ2-7 - - TRBV28 TGTGCCAGAACTGCAGGAGACTACGAGCAGTACTTC CARTAGDYEQYF
TRBJ2-2 - - TRBV11-1 TGTGTCAGCAGTTATACTAGTGGCATCGGGGGGCTGTTTTTT CVSSYTSGIGGLFF